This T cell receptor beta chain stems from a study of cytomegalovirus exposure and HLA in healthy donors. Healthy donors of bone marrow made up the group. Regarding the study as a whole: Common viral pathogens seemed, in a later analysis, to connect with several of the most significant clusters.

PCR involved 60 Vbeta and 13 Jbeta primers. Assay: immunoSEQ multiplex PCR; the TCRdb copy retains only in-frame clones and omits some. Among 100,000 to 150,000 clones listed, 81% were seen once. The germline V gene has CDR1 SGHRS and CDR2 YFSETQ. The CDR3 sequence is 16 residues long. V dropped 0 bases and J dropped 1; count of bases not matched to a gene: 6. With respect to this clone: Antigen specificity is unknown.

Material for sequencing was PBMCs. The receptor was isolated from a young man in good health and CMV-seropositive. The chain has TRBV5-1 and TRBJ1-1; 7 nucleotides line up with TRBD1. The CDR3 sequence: CASSLDTDRANTEAFF. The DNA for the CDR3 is TGCGCCAGCAGCTTGGACACAGACAGGGCGAACACTGAAGCTTTCTTT.